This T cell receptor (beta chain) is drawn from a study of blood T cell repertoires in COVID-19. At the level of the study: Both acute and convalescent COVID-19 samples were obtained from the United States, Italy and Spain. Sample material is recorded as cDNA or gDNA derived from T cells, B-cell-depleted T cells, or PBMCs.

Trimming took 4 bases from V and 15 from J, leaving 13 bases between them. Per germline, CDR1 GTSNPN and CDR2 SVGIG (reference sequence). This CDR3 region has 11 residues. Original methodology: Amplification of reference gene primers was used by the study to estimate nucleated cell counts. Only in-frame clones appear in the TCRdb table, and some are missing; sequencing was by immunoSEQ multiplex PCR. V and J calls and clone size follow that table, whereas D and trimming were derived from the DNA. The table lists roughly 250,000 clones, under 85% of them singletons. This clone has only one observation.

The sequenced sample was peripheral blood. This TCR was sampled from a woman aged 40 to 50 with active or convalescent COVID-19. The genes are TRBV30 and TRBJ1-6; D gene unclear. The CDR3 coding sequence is TGTGCCTGGAAATCCCTCGAACTCCTCCACTTT. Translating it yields CAWKSLELLHF.